This TCR beta chain was observed in a study of graft-versus-host responses after intestinal transplantation. About the research overall: Recipients received multivisceral, liver-intestinal, or isolated intestinal transplants. Once they had received anti-thymocyte globulin induction, all recipients took tacrolimus and steroids for approximately 3 years.

As regards this clone: What it binds is unknown.

Sequenced by immunoSEQ multiplex PCR; TCRdb stores in-frame clones only, minus some. Among 95,000 to 110,000 clones listed, about 88% were seen once. Germline V gene sequence: CDR1 SEHNR, CDR2 FQNEAQ (reference sequence). V dropped 0 bases and J dropped 0 bases, with 9 bases sitting between them. The CDR3 sequence is 17 residues long. Study outcomes and limitations: The marrow of recipients harbored GvH clones, and ileum or blood showed some of them first. An association linked early post-transplant HvG declines with peak circulating GvH clone levels.

The rearrangement links TRBV7-9 to TRBJ1-6; D remains unclear. Specimen: unstimulated CD4+ T cells sorted from spleen or lymph node cells, collected before intestinal transplant. The receptor's source is a human donor who received an intestinal transplant. The DNA for the CDR3 is TGTGCCAGCAGCTTAGCGTTAAAGAGCTCCTATAATTCACCCCTCCACTTT. Its translation is CASSLALKSSYNSPLHF.